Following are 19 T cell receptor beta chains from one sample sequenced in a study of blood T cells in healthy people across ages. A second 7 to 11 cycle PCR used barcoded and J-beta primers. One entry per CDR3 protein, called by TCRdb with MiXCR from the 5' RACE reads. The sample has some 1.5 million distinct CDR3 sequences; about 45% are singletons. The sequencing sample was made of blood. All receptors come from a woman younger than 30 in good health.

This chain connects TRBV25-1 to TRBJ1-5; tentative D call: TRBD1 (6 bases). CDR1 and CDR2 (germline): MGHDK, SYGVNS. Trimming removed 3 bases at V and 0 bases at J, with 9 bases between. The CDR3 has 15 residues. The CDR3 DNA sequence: TGTGCCAGCAGTGAGGGGGGCAATAGCAATCAGCCCCAGCATTTT. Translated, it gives CASSEGGNSNQPQHF.

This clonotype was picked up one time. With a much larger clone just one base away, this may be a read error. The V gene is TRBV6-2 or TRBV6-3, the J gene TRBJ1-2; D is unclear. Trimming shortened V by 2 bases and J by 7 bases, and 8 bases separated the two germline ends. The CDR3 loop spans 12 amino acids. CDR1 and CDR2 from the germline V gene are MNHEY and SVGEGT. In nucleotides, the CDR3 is TGTGCCAGCAGTTACCGACTTTGTGGCTACACCTTC. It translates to CASSYRLCGYTF.

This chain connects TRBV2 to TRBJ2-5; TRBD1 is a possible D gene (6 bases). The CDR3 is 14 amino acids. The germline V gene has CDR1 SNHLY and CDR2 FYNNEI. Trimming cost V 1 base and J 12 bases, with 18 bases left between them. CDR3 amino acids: CASSEVRTALREYF. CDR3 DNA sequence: TGTGCCAGCAGTGAAGTTCGGACAGCGCTTAGGGAGTACTTC. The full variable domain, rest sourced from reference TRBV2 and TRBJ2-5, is EPEVTQTPSHQVTQMGQEVILRCVPISNHLYFYWYRQILGQKVEFLVSFYNNEISEKSEIFDDQFSVERPDGSNFTLKIRSTKLEDSAMYFCASSEVRTALREYFGPGTRLLVL.

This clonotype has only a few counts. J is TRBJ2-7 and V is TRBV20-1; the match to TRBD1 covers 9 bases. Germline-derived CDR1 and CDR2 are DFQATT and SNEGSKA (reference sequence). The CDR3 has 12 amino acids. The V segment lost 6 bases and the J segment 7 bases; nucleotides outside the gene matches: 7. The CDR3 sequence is CSARTGAGEQYF. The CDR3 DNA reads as TGCAGTGCCCGGACAGGGGCCGGAGAGCAGTACTTC.

The CDR3 here is CSAPKRGGQETQYF. The CDR3 coding sequence is TGCAGTGCGCCTAAGCGGGGGGGCCAAGAGACCCAGTACTTC. The chain uses TRBV20-1 and TRBJ2-5; 10 bases are a match to TRBD2. CDR3 length: 14 amino acids. After removal of 6 bases from V and 1 base from J, the junction contained 5 bases not matched to a gene. CDR1 is DFQATT, CDR2 SNEGSKA, per germline (reference sequence).

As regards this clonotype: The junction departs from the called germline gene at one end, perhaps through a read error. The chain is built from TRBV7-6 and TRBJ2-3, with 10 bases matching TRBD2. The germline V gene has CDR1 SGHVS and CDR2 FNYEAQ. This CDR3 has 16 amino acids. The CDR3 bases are TGTGCCAGCAGCTTAGGTCCAGCGGGAGGGCTTGATACGCGGTATTTT. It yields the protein CASSLGPAGGLDTRYF.

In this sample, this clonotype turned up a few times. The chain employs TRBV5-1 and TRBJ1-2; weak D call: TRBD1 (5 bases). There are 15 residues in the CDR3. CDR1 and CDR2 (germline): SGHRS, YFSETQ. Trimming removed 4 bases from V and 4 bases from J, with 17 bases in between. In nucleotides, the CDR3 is TGCGCCAGCAGCCCCCTTGACAGTGGCATCTATGGCTACACCTTC. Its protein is CASSPLDSGIYGYTF.

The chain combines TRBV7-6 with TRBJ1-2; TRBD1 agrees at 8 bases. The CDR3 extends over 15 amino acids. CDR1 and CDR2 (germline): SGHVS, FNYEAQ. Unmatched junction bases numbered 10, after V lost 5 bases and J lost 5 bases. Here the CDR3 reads CASSPGQGGKYGYTF. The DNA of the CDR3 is TGTGCCAGCAGCCCCGGACAGGGAGGAAAGTATGGCTACACCTTC. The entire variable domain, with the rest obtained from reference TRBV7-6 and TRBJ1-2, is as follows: GAGVSQSPRYKVTKRGQDVALRCDPISGHVSLYWYRQALGQGPEFLTYFNYEAQQDKSGLPNDRFSAERPEGSISTLTIQRTEQRDSAMYRCASSPGQGGKYGYTFGSGTRLTVV.

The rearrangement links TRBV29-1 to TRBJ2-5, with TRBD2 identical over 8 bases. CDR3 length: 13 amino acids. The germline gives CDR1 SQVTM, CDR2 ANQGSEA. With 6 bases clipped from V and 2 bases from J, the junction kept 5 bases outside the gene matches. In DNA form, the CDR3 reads TGCAGCGTCCCGGGACTAGTGCAAGAGACCCAGTACTTC. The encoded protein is CSVPGLVQETQYF.

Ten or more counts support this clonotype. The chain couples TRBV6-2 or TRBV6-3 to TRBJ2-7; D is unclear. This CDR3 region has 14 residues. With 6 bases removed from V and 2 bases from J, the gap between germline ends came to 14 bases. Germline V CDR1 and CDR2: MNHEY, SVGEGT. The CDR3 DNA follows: TGTGCCAGCAGCCCCGTGGGCCTTCCCTACGAGCAGTACTTC. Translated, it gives CASSPVGLPYEQYF.

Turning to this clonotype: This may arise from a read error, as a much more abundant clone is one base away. The DNA for the CDR3 is TGTGCCAGCAGTTTGACGGTTAGCAATCAGCCCCAGCATTTT. Encoded protein: CASSLTVSNQPQHF. J is TRBJ1-5 and V is TRBV27; D gene uncertain. CDR3 size: 14 residues. The V end lost 3 bases, the J end lost 0 bases, and 6 bases lay between the germline ends. In germline, CDR1 is MNHEY, CDR2 SMNVEV (reference sequence).

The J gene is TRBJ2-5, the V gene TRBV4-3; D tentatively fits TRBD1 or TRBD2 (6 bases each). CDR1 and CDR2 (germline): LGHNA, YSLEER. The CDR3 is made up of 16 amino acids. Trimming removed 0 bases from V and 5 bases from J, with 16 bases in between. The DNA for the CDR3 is TGCGCCAGCAGCCAAGATCTTAGGGGGGCAAAGGAGACCCAGTACTTC. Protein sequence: CASSQDLRGAKETQYF.

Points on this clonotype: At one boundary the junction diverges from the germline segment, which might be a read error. DNA of the CDR3: TGCGCCAGCAGGGAGTATGGCAATCAGCCCCAGCATTTT. This sequence encodes CASREYGNQPQHF. The chain uses TRBV10-2 and TRBJ1-5; no reliable D call. Germline CDR1 WSHSY, CDR2 SAAADI. The length of the CDR3 is 13 residues.

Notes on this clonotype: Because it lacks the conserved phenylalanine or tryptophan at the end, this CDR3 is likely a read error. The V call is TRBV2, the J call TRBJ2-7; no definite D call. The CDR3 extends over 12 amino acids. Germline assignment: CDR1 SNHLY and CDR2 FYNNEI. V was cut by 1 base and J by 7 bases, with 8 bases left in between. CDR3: CASSEEVGEQYL. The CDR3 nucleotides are TGTGCCAGCAGTGAAGAGGTGGGGGAGCAGTACTTA.

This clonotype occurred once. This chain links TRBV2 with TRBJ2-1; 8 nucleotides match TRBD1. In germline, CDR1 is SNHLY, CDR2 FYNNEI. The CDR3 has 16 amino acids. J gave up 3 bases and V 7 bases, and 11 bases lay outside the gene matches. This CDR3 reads CASTSTQGDVYNEQFF. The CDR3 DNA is TGTGCCAGCACCAGTACACAGGGGGACGTCTACAATGAGCAGTTCTTC.

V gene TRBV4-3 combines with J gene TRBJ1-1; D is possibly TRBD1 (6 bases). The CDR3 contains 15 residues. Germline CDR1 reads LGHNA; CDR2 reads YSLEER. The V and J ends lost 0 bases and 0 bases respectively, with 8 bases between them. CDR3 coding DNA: TGCGCCAGCAGCCAAGAAACAGGGCTGAACACTGAAGCTTTCTTT. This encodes CASSQETGLNTEAFF.

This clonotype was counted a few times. Here the CDR3 DNA reads TGTGCCAGCAGCTTAGGAGTGGGGCAGAACACAGATACGCAGTATTTT. This encodes CASSLGVGQNTDTQYF. V and J are TRBV7-9 and TRBJ2-3, with D perhaps matching TRBD1 (5 bases). CDR1 and CDR2 from the germline V gene are SEHNR and FQNEAQ (reference sequence). V lost 1 base and J 2 bases, leaving 13 bases between the germline ends. This CDR3 has 16 residues.

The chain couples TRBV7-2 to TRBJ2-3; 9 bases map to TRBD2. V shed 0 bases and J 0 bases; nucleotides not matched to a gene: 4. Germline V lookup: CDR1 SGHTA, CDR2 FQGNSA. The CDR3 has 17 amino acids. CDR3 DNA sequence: TGTGCCAGCAGCTTAGCTTCCGGGACTAGCAGCACAGATACGCAGTATTTT. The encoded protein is CASSLASGTSSTDTQYF.

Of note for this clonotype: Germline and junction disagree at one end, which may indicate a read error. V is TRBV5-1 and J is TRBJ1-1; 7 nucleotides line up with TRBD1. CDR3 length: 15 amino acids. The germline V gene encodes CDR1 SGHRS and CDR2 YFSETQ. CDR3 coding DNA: TGTGCCAGCAGCTTAGCCAGGGGGATGAACACTGAAGCTTTCTTT. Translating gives CASSLARGMNTEAFF.